These 16 T cell receptor beta chains were all obtained from the same sample, sequenced in a study of OX40 agonist ivuxolimab in advanced cancers. The protocol was immunoSEQ multiplex PCR, while the TCRdb copy is restricted to in-frame clones and leaves out a portion. The sample yields fewer than 75,000 clones, around 80% seen once. Material: CD4+ or CD8+ T cells sorted from blood, obtained in a trial of the OX40 agonist ivuxolimab. Receptors were obtained from an adult with an advanced solid tumor such as melanoma, head and neck, liver or kidney cancer.

This clone was detected a few times. The chain carries TRBV6-4 and TRBJ1-1; D not certain. Trimming removed 8 bases at V and 5 bases at J, with 15 bases between. CDR1 and CDR2 (germline): MRHNA, SNTAGT. The CDR3 runs 13 residues. Here the CDR3 reads CASRASLETEAFF. For the CDR3, the DNA is TGTGCCAGCCGGGCCTCCCTCGAGACTGAAGCTTTCTTT.

A single count supports this clone. The chain recombines TRBV25-1 with TRBJ1-2; 7 bases map to TRBD1. The V segment lost 7 bases and the J segment 3 bases; nucleotides outside the gene matches: 5. Germline V gene lookup returns CDR1 MGHDK and CDR2 SYGVNS. CDR3 length: 13 amino acids. The CDR3 sequence: CASKGRGDYGYTF. For the CDR3, the DNA is TGTGCCAGCAAAGGCAGGGGGGACTATGGCTACACCTTC.

This clone was counted between two and nine times. This chain links TRBV19 with TRBJ2-2; TRBD1 agrees at 8 bases. The CDR3 totals 14 residues. J gave up 7 bases and V 7 bases, and 8 bases lay outside the gene matches. CDR1 LNHDA and CDR2 SQIVND come from the germline V gene (reference sequence). CDR3 nucleotide sequence: TGTGCCAGTATTAGCGGCAGGGGGCACGGGGAGCTGTTTTTT. Translation: CASISGRGHGELFF. The variable domain in full, completed from reference TRBV19 and TRBJ2-2, reads DGGITQSPKYLFRKEGQNVTLSCEQNLNHDAMYWYRQDPGQGLRLIYYSQIVNDFQKGDIAEGYSVSREKKESFPLTVTSAQKNPTAFYLCASISGRGHGELFFGEGSRLTVL.

This rearrangement joins TRBV28 to TRBJ2-1; 13 nucleotides align to TRBD2. The CDR3 runs to 17 residues. In germline, CDR1 is MDHEN, CDR2 SYDVKM. Trimming removed 8 bases from V and 3 bases from J; junction bases left unmatched: 10. The CDR3 here is CASGPTSGRGNYNEQFF. CDR3 coding DNA: TGTGCCAGCGGCCCTACTAGCGGGAGGGGAAACTACAATGAGCAGTTCTTC.

This clone showed up just once. V and J are TRBV7-2 and TRBJ2-3, with TRBD2 identical over 8 bases. The V and J ends lost 1 base and 4 bases, in that order; junction bases with no gene match: 10. Germline CDR1 is SGHTA and CDR2 is FQGNSA. The CDR3 covers 17 residues. In DNA form, the CDR3 reads TGTGCCAGCAGCTTAGTTTACGGGGGGGCCTGGGCAGATACGCAGTATTTT. Its protein is CASSLVYGGAWADTQYF.

V usage is TRBV7-2 and J usage is TRBJ2-7; TRBD2 is a possible D gene (5 bases). The germline gives CDR1 SGHTA, CDR2 FQGNSA. The CDR3 runs 15 residues. V shed 2 bases and J shed 5 bases, with 16 bases lying between them. The CDR3 reads CASSLLRGSSHEQYF. The CDR3 region has the DNA TGTGCCAGCAGCTTATTAAGAGGGAGTTCCCACGAGCAGTACTTC.

This chain connects TRBV18 to TRBJ2-2; no clear D gene. V was clipped by 1 base and J by 4 bases, with 4 bases between them. Germline CDR1 KGHSH, CDR2 LQKENI. The CDR3 is 13 residues long. Here the CDR3 DNA reads TGTGCCAGCTCACCACAGGGCACCGGGGAGCTGTTTTTT. This sequence encodes CASSPQGTGELFF. The full variable domain, completed using reference TRBV18 and TRBJ2-2, is NAGVMQNPRHLVRRRGQEARLRCSPMKGHSHVYWYRQLPEEGLKFMVYLQKENIIDESGMPKERFSAEFPKEGPSILRIQQVVRGDSAAYFCASSPQGTGELFFGEGSRLTVL.

This clone rates as medium-sized. The gene calls are TRBV18 and TRBJ1-1, with D tentatively TRBD1 (5 bases). The germline V gene has CDR1 KGHSH and CDR2 LQKENI. Trimming shortened V by 3 bases and J by 1 base, and 12 bases separated the two germline ends. The CDR3 totals 15 residues. The CDR3 region is CASSPSLGRNTEAFF. In DNA form, the CDR3 reads TGTGCCAGCTCACCGTCCTTGGGGCGGAACACTGAAGCTTTCTTT.

The V and J genes are TRBV7-3 and TRBJ2-3; possible D gene TRBD2, 6 bases. The CDR3 extends over 14 amino acids. Trimming cost V 5 bases and J 7 bases, with 16 bases left between them. Germline CDR1 SGHTA, CDR2 FQGTGA. CDR3 DNA: TGTGCCAGCAGCCAATATGGGGGGACGAATACGCAGTATTTT. Amino acids: CASSQYGGTNTQYF.

The V gene is TRBV30, the J gene TRBJ2-1; D may be TRBD2 (6 bases). Trimming removed 0 bases from V and 10 bases from J, with 13 bases in between. The CDR3 sequence is 13 residues long. Per the germline V gene, CDR1 is GTSNPN and CDR2 is SVGIG (reference sequence). The CDR3 DNA is TGTGCCTGGAGTGTACAGGCGGGGAGCGAGCAGTTCTTC. This encodes CAWSVQAGSEQFF.

The V call is TRBV19, the J call TRBJ2-1; 8 bases align to TRBD2. Per the germline V gene, CDR1 is LNHDA and CDR2 is SQIVND (reference sequence). Trimming cost V 9 bases and J 1 base; bases outside gene matches: 8. The CDR3 consists of 15 residues. In DNA form, the CDR3 reads TGTGCCAGCCGGGATAGCGGGAAGTCCTACAATGAGCAGTTCTTC. Translation: CASRDSGKSYNEQFF.

The CDR3 here is CATSRERESQETQYF. The CDR3 bases are TGTGCCACCAGCAGAGAGCGGGAGAGTCAAGAGACCCAGTACTTC. The chain carries TRBV15 and TRBJ2-5; 7 bases fit TRBD2. The V gene end was trimmed by 0 bases and the J gene end by 2 bases; junction bases not matched to a gene: 3. The CDR3 has 15 residues. Germline-derived CDR1 and CDR2 are LNHNV and YYDKDF (reference sequence).

This clone has more than one count but fewer than ten. This chain joins TRBV6-1 and TRBJ1-5; TRBD1 agrees at 9 bases. The junction had 10 bases not matched to a gene; V was cut back by 7 bases and J by 6 bases. Looked up from germline, CDR1 is MNHNS and CDR2 is SASEGT. This CDR3 has 15 amino acids. CDR3 region: CASIRQGEGSQPQHF. The CDR3 nucleotides read TGTGCCAGCATTCGACAGGGGGAAGGGAGTCAGCCCCAGCATTTT.

The rearrangement uses TRBV12-5 and TRBJ2-6; D remains ambiguous. V lost 1 base and J 0 bases, leaving 1 base between the germline ends. The length of the CDR3 is 14 residues. CDR1 and CDR2 (germline): LGHNT, FRNRAP. CDR3 sequence: CASGLGSGANVLTF. The DNA of the CDR3 is TGTGCTAGTGGTTTGGGCTCTGGGGCCAACGTCCTGACTTTC. The full variable domain, in which reference TRBV12-5 and TRBJ2-6 provide the parts outside the CDR3, is DARVTQTPRHKVTEMGQEVTMRCQPILGHNTVFWYRQTMMQGLELLAYFRNRAPLDDSGMPKDRFSAEMPDATLATLKIQPSEPRDSAVYFCASGLGSGANVLTFGAGSRLTVL.

The chain employs TRBV13 and TRBJ2-1, with 13 nucleotides matching TRBD2. The V segment lost 5 bases and the J segment 2 bases; nucleotides outside the gene matches: 3. The CDR3 covers 16 residues. Germline V lookup: CDR1 PRHDT, CDR2 FYEKMQ (reference sequence). The CDR3 here is CASSILAGGTYNEQFF. CDR3 DNA sequence: TGTGCCAGCAGCATACTAGCGGGAGGGACCTACAATGAGCAGTTCTTC.

This chain joins TRBV10-3 and TRBJ2-2; D not resolved. CDR3 length equals 18 residues. Trimming stripped 4 bases from V and 0 bases from J, with 18 bases between. Germline CDR1 is ENHRY and CDR2 is SYGVKD. The CDR3: CAISGRLIIDTNTGELFF. The CDR3 bases are TGTGCCATCAGTGGTCGCCTAATAATAGACACGAACACCGGGGAGCTGTTTTTT.